The text below deals with one T cell receptor beta chain. This entry belongs to a study of shared clonotypes between healthy human individuals. When replicate PCRs were run on sorted subsets, they used about 200 ng DNA, tens of thousands of T cell genomes. Clones were sequenced by immunoSEQ multiplex PCR, and TCRdb holds only the in-frame ones, with some missing. The sample contains around 2.1 million clones, 90% to 97% of which appear only once. This CDR3 has 17 amino acids. V was clipped by 0 bases and J by 7 bases; unmatched bases: 8. Germline V gene sequence: CDR1 ENHRY, CDR2 SYGVKD. The sample was naive CD4+ T cells sorted from blood. The subset is: CD45RA+ positively selected. This sequence originates from a man younger than 35 in good health. The chain joins TRBV10-3 to TRBJ2-1; 11 bases agree with TRBD2. The CDR3 reads CAISESTLAGAGNEQFF. CDR3 sequence (DNA): TGTGCCATCAGTGAGTCGACACTAGCGGGAGCAGGGAATGAGCAGTTCTTC.